This T cell receptor beta chain was recorded in a study of T cells in Graves' hyperthyroidism and ophthalmopathy (dated 2019 in TCRdb). With regard to the full study: To identify TCR V-J signatures that set the groups apart, the researchers used a discovery cohort of 100 patients, made up of 40 to 45 with Graves' ophthalmopathy and about 60 with stable Graves' hyperthyroidism. Thyroid tissue and blood T-cell repertoires from six Graves' hyperthyroidism patients were also compared in the study. TCR Vbeta CDR3 sequencing of 120 to 150 peripheral blood samples (under 45 ophthalmopathy, about 75 hyperthyroidism and roughly 17 progressor patients) is reported in the paper. An independent validation cohort of under 20 hyperthyroidism patients and over 15 patients who later progressed to ophthalmopathy tested prospective prediction of ophthalmopathy. After sampling, hyperthyroidism patients received methimazole starting at 30 mg daily, and ophthalmopathy patients received high-dose intravenous methylprednisolone. The approximately 100 discovery patients were divided at random into training and test sets in a 7:3 ratio. On the study overall, not on this receptor specifically: No statistical method was used to set the sample size in advance, and investigators knew the group allocation. In validation, progression to ophthalmopathy was predicted by the model with more than 65% sensitivity and nearly 75% specificity, a median of around 6.5 months before onset. Blood samples also contained most of the expanded thyroid clonotypes (frequency above 0.001), which suggests that blood repertoires may reflect thyroid immune responses. A 13 V-J signature model separated ophthalmopathy from stable hyperthyroidism, with roughly 88% sensitivity and approximately 81% specificity in cross-validation and 80%/75% in testing.

V ends up 5 bases short and J 0 bases short, with an unmatched junction base count of 12. The CDR3, from cysteine to phenylalanine, totals 19 residues. Of the read, only the CDR3 DNA is kept; its 57 bases are in frame from base 1. The germline V gene (reference sequence) specifies LNHDA as CDR1 and SQIVND as CDR2. Exclusion was applied to patients with uncontrolled infections, other autoimmune diseases, pregnancy or lactation. Clinical symptoms, serum thyroxine and TRAb, thyroid ultrasound, and orbital computed tomography formed the basis for the diagnoses. Total RNA was extracted with Trizol reagent, and quality was checked on an Agilent 2100 Bioanalyzer. The TCR beta CDR3 regions were amplified from the RNA transcripts. A first-round RT-PCR of the TCR CDR3 used the HTBI primer set with the Qiagen OneStep RT-PCR kit. Libraries were constructed in a second round of multiplex PCR, after which size selection and purification were carried out. Sequencing of the libraries was done on an Illumina HiSeq2000 using paired-end 100 bp reads. Per the authors' processing: SOAPnuke was used to process the raw data, removing reads that contained adapters or uncalled bases, had a mean Phred below 15, or lacked an exact match to the constant primer or identifier. COPE v1.2.5 was used to merge high-quality paired reads, and clonotypes were defined as unique nucleotide sequences. MiTCR v1.1 was used to align the clonotypes against IMGT TRBV, TRBD and TRBJ reference segments. Analysis was restricted to V-J combinations with a frequency above 0.0001, which covered 98% to 99.2% of repertoires. A TCS score was defined as the ratio between F50 (clonal expansion) and ExV (chaos), using BLOSUM62-based TCRdist between CDR3 peptides within each V-J. Welch's t-statistics and random forest reduced around 510 V-J features to 10 to 15, which were used in a naive Bayes classifier (R e1071). The similarity between thyroid and blood repertoires was quantified using the Morisita-Horn index. Using fastp at Q25 and MiXCR, TCRdb reprocessed the public reads and kept productive beta chains. Each CDR3 protein gets just one entry, which takes the most common genes and DNA from the rows behind it. The V and J calls reflect TCRdb's pipeline rather than the authors' work. The sample table shows about 510,000 distinct CDR3 sequences, and about 46% are seen once. The ten largest account for 44% of the sample.

Turning to this clonotype: The target of this receptor is not known. No base-level quality is on record; no much larger clone is a single base apart.

The source of this sequence is an adult woman with Graves' disease, either hyperthyroidism or ophthalmopathy (not recorded which). The sequenced material came from peripheral blood or thyroid tissue (not recorded which). Recombination joined TRBV19 with TRBJ2-6; 8 bases in the junction line up with TRBD1. The DNA sequence reads TGTGCCAGTAGTCTTCAACCGGGACAGGCGATCTCTGGGGCCAACGTCCTGACTTTC. This encodes CASSLQPGQAISGANVLTF.